Listed below are T cell receptor beta chains from one sample, sequenced in a study of shared clonotypes between healthy human individuals. Profiled with immunoSEQ multiplex PCR; TCRdb holds only in-frame clones, not every one. Of roughly 2.1 million clones listed, roughly 91% are singletons. Input material: naive CD8+ T cells from PBMCs. The receptors stem from a young man in good health. Some clones in this sample may be carry-over from other donors' samples. CDR3s include the opening cysteine and the closing phenylalanine or tryptophan. A D gene is named only where the DNA matches it firmly. Some rows have no size entry. The others give once, few or many, or a class for an expanded clone.

j_call cdr3_length v_call d_call clone_size cdr3_nt cdr3_aa
TRBJ2-7 13 TRBV29-1 NA NA TGCAGCGTTGATGGCGCATCGAGAGGGGAGCAGTACTTC CSVDGASRGEQYF
TRBJ2-1 19 TRBV9 NA NA TGTGCCAGCAGCGTAGGGGTTTTGAGGGCTAGGAGCTCCTACAATGAGCAGTTCTTC CASSVGVLRARSSYNEQFF
TRBJ1-5 14 TRBV27 TRBD1 NA TGTGCCAGCAGTGCCTACAGGGGAGGTCAGCCCCAGCATTTT CASSAYRGGQPQHF
TRBJ2-1 17 TRBV18 NA NA TGTGCCAGCTCACCCGAGATAGCGGAGTACTCCTACAATGAGCAGTTCTTC CASSPEIAEYSYNEQFF
TRBJ2-3 19 TRBV4-2 TRBD2 once TGTGCCAGCAGCCAGTCGGTCCCGGGACTAGCGGGAGACACAGATACGCAGTATTTT CASSQSVPGLAGDTDTQYF
TRBJ2-7 14 TRBV5-6 NA NA TGTGCCAGCAGCTTCGGGACATCTACCTACGAGCAGTACTTC CASSFGTSTYEQYF
TRBJ1-5 14 TRBV19 TRBD1 NA TGTGCCAGTAGGACAGGGATGAGCAATCAGCCCCAGCATTTT CASRTGMSNQPQHF
TRBJ1-1 15 TRBV19 NA NA TGTGCCAGTAGACCGGGACCCACCTCGAACACTGAAGCTTTCTTT CASRPGPTSNTEAFF
TRBJ2-1 18 TRBV5-1 NA NA TGCGCCAGCAGCTTGGACGGACCCACACGCGGCGCCTACAATGAGCAGTTCTTC CASSLDGPTRGAYNEQFF
TRBJ2-7 13 TRBV18 TRBD1 NA TGTGCCAGCTCACCTCCGGGACAGGACGAGCAGTACTTC CASSPPGQDEQYF
TRBJ2-1 16 TRBV6-5 TRBD2 NA TGTGCCAGCAGTTACTACCCGGGACTAGATAACAATGAGCAGTTCTTC CASSYYPGLDNNEQFF
TRBJ1-2 15 TRBV9 NA NA TGTGCCAGCAGCGTAAGCGTAGGACCTAACTATGGCTACACCTTC CASSVSVGPNYGYTF
TRBJ2-1 15 TRBV28 TRBD1 NA TGTGCCAGCAGTTTGGCCGGGACAGGGATGAATGAGCAGTTCTTC CASSLAGTGMNEQFF
TRBJ1-2 13 TRBV27 NA once TGTGCCAGCAGTTTATCTGGGCCGGGAGGCTACACCTTC CASSLSGPGGYTF
TRBJ1-2 13 TRBV30 NA NA TGTGCCTGGACGAGAAATACTAACTATGGCTACACCTTC CAWTRNTNYGYTF
TRBJ2-7 15 TRBV27 TRBD1 NA TGTGCCAGCAGTTCCCCTTACACAGGGGGCTACGAGCAGTACTTC CASSSPYTGGYEQYF
TRBJ1-5 14 TRBV11-2 TRBD1 NA TGTGCCAGCAGCGGCACAGGGGTCAATCAGCCCCAGCATTTT CASSGTGVNQPQHF
TRBJ2-7 16 TRBV28 TRBD2 NA TGTGCCAGCAGTTGGGGACTAGCGGGAGGCAGGGTCGAGCAGTACTTC CASSWGLAGGRVEQYF
TRBJ2-2 16 TRBV6-1 NA NA TGTGCCAGCAGTGAATTAACCATGGTGGTCACCGGGGAGCTGTTTTTT CASSELTMVVTGELFF
TRBJ2-1 14 TRBV5-6 NA NA TGTGCCAGCAGCTTGGGGTCCCTGGCGTTTGAGCAGTTCTTC CASSLGSLAFEQFF
TRBJ2-1 14 TRBV29-1 TRBD2 once TGCAGCGTGACTAGCGGGCCCACCTACAATGAGCAGTTCTTC CSVTSGPTYNEQFF
TRBJ2-2 15 TRBV5-4 NA NA TGTGCCAGCAGCTTGGAGTTGTCAGTGGCCGGGGAGCTGTTTTTT CASSLELSVAGELFF
TRBJ2-1 12 TRBV7-9 NA NA TGTGCCAGCAGCTTCGTGATGGATGAGCAGTTCTTC CASSFVMDEQFF
TRBJ2-6 19 TRBV19 NA NA TGTGCCAGTAGTATACAGGCGTGGGGGAGATCGGCTGGGGCCAACGTCCTGACTTTC CASSIQAWGRSAGANVLTF
TRBJ2-7 15 TRBV5-1 TRBD1 NA TGCGCCAGCAGCCCGACCCAGGGGGCGACCTACGAGCAGTACTTC CASSPTQGATYEQYF
TRBJ2-7 12 TRBV6-1 NA NA TGTGCCAGCAGTGTGACAGCCTACGAGCAGTACTTC CASSVTAYEQYF
TRBJ2-7 16 TRBV7-7 TRBD1 NA TGTGCCAGCAGCTTAGGTATGGGGACAGGAAACTACGAGCAGTACTTC CASSLGMGTGNYEQYF
TRBJ2-2 16 TRBV9 NA NA TGTGCCAGCAGCGAGGACGGCTCGCAGGTAACCGGGGAGCTGTTTTTT CASSEDGSQVTGELFF
TRBJ2-7 12 TRBV11-3 NA NA TGTGCCAGCAGCGACGGAGCCTACGAGCAGTACTTC CASSDGAYEQYF
TRBJ2-7 14 TRBV27 TRBD2 NA TGTGCCAGCAGTTCGGGCGGGAGATGGGACGAGCAGTACTTC CASSSGGRWDEQYF
TRBJ2-7 13 TRBV29-1 NA NA TGCAGCGTTGAGCGGGACGGCTCCTACGAGCAGTACTTC CSVERDGSYEQYF
TRBJ2-7 16 TRBV5-1 TRBD2 once TGCGCCAGCAGCTGGGGACTAGCGGGTTTAACCTACGAGCAGTACTTC CASSWGLAGLTYEQYF
TRBJ1-2 13 TRBV7-9 NA NA TGTGCCAGCAGCTTAGGGGGGGACTATGGCTACACCTTC CASSLGGDYGYTF
TRBJ2-2 12 TRBV9 NA NA TGTGCCAGCAGGGGGGATCCCGGGGAGCTGTTTTTT CASRGDPGELFF
TRBJ2-2 16 TRBV4-1 NA NA TGCGCCAGCAGCCAAGATTGGCTACCTAACACCGGGGAGCTGTTTTTT CASSQDWLPNTGELFF
TRBJ2-3 17 TRBV27 NA NA TGTGCCAGCAGTTTTATCCATTTACAGGGCGCCACAGATACGCAGTATTTT CASSFIHLQGATDTQYF
TRBJ1-2 13 TRBV19 NA NA TGTGCCAGTAGTATGACACAAGCTTATGGCTACACCTTC CASSMTQAYGYTF
TRBJ2-7 14 TRBV9 NA NA TGTGCCAGCAGCGTAGGAGCTAAACCCTACGAGCAGTACTTC CASSVGAKPYEQYF
TRBJ2-7 15 TRBV27 NA once TGTGCCAGCAGCCCTAGCCTGGCCTCCCCCATCCAGCAGTACTTC CASSPSLASPIQQYF
TRBJ2-1 15 TRBV7-8 NA NA TGTGCCAGCAGCTCGGGGGTCCCCCCTGGGAATGAGCAGTTCTTC CASSSGVPPGNEQFF
TRBJ2-5 15 TRBV15 TRBD1 once TGTGCCACCAGCAGAACATGGACAGGGGAAGAGACCCAGTACTTC CATSRTWTGEETQYF
TRBJ2-7 14 TRBV6-6 NA NA TGTGCCAGCAGTTCACCCCATGGGAGCCCCGAGCAGTACTTC CASSSPHGSPEQYF
TRBJ2-1 16 TRBV7-2 NA NA TGTGCCAGCAGCCTGGGAAGGACTACCTCCTACAATGAGCAGTTCTTC CASSLGRTTSYNEQFF
TRBJ2-7 13 TRBV5-1 TRBD2 NA TGCGCCAGCAGCCCCGGGGGGGGCTACGAGCAGTACTTC CASSPGGGYEQYF
TRBJ2-5 16 TRBV19 NA NA TGTGCCAGTAGTCCCCCGGGATTTACGGTGTCAGAGACCCAGTACTTC CASSPPGFTVSETQYF
TRBJ2-7 13 TRBV29-1 NA once TGCAGCGTTGAAGGCCAGGGTAACTACGAGCAGTACTTC CSVEGQGNYEQYF
TRBJ2-1 13 TRBV6-5 NA NA TGTGCCAGCAGTTATGGGTCTGACAATGAGCAGTTCTTC CASSYGSDNEQFF
TRBJ2-2 15 TRBV7-9 TRBD1 NA TGTGCCAGCACCCTAAACAGGGGCAACACCGGGGAGCTGTTTTTT CASTLNRGNTGELFF
TRBJ2-7 16 TRBV29-1 TRBD2 NA TGCAGCGCATATGGACTAGCGGGAGGGCAGTCCTACGAGCAGTACTTC CSAYGLAGGQSYEQYF
TRBJ1-2 17 TRBV19 TRBD1 NA TGTGCCAGTATGCCCCGGGACAGGGGACCAGCTAACTATGGCTACACCTTC CASMPRDRGPANYGYTF
TRBJ1-5 15 TRBV7-8 TRBD1 NA TGTGCCAGCAGCCGAGGACAGGGACTCAATCAGCCCCAGCATTTT CASSRGQGLNQPQHF
TRBJ2-7 17 TRBV6-1 NA NA TGTGCCAGCAGTGAAGTAGCGCGGATGGCCAACCCATACGAGCAGTACTTC CASSEVARMANPYEQYF
TRBJ2-7 15 TRBV5-6 NA NA TGTGCCAGCAGCTTGGCCGGGCGGAGCTCCTACGAGCAGTACTTC CASSLAGRSSYEQYF
TRBJ2-7 11 TRBV27 NA NA TGTGCCAGCAGTCACTTAGGGGAGCAGTACTTC CASSHLGEQYF
TRBJ2-7 16 TRBV2 NA NA TGTGCCAGCAGGGGGGTTCGGGAGACCGCATTCTACGAGCAGTACTTC CASRGVRETAFYEQYF
TRBJ1-2 14 TRBV19 TRBD1 NA TGTGCCAGTAGTACGATGACAGGGTTCGGAGGCTACACCTTC CASSTMTGFGGYTF